The clone carrying this TCR beta chain was detected only a few times. The antigen remains undetermined. This sample was included in a study of T-cell reconstitution after alpha-beta-depleted transplantation in children. Using unique molecular identifiers, the investigators prepared the TCRbeta library. In TCRdb, the PCR reads were re-called with MiXCR into one record per CDR3 protein. The sample contains hundreds of thousands of distinct CDR3 sequences, roughly 9.1% of which appear only once. Overall study results and limits: Several hundred graft clones that had expanded were reportedly the source of alpha-beta T cells about two months after transplant. Newly produced T cells mostly accounted for T-cell counts and diversity one year post-transplant. At day 60, the high TCRbeta diversity found in some patients originated from recipient T cells and thymic progenitors that had survived.

The CDR3 consists of 15 residues. Trimming removed 0 bases from V and 10 bases from J, with 17 bases in between. CDR1 and CDR2 (germline): MGHRA, YSYEKL. Source: PBMCs, taken before TCRalphabeta/CD19-depleted stem cell transplant. This TCR was recovered from a boy less than two years old with acute myeloid leukemia, due to receive a stem cell transplant. The V and J genes are TRBV4-1 and TRBJ2-3, with D perhaps TRBD2 (5 bases). The CDR3 region is CASSQDFRLPSAQYF. Written as DNA, the CDR3 is TGCGCCAGCAGCCAAGATTTTCGACTACCGTCTGCGCAGTATTTT.